This T cell receptor beta chain was sequenced for a study of cytomegalovirus exposure and HLA in healthy donors. Study at large: Earlier sequencing of approximately 180 million T cells yielded approximately 100 million unique TCR beta sequences. Findings and caveats of the study: Clonal expansion was found to be greater in HLA-associated TCR beta chains than in equally common others in a later analysis. Most CMV-associated TCR beta chains were later found to appear HLA-restricted. Follow-up analysis later connected one missense variant in DCLRE1C with trimming of TCR beta V- and J-genes.

Primers included in the PCR were 60 Vbeta and 13 Jbeta primers. Data came from immunoSEQ multiplex PCR; TCRdb stores just in-frame clones and leaves some out. The table shows some 130,000 clones, with under 10% occurring only once. The CDR3 is made up of 15 amino acids. J gave up 4 bases and V 0 bases, and 0 bases lay outside the gene matches. CDR1 and CDR2 from the germline V gene are SGHRS and YFSETQ. Worth noting for this clone: Antigen unknown.

The gene calls are TRBV5-1 and TRBJ2-1; 11 positions match TRBD2. The origin of this receptor is a woman aged 40 to 50 in good health and CMV-seropositive. The sample taken for sequencing was PBMCs. The CDR3 loop is CASSLASGGYNEQFF. The CDR3 coding sequence is TGCGCCAGCAGCTTGGCTAGCGGGGGGTACAATGAGCAGTTCTTC.